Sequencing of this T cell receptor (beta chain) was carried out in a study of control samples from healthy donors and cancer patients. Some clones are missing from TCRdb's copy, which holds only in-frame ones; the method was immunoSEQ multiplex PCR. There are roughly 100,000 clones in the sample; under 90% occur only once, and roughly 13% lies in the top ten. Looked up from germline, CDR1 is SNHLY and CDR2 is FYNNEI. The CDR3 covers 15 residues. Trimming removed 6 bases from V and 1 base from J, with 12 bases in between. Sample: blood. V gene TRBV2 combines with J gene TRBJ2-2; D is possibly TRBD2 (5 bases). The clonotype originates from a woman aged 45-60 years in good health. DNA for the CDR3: TGTGCCAGCAGCGTTGAAGGGAGGAACACCGGGGAGCTGTTTTTT. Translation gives CASSVEGRNTGELFF.